The 7 T cell receptor beta chains in this list originate from one sample, sequenced in a study of identical twins. TCRdb ran MiXCR on the 5' RACE reads and lists one entry per CDR3 protein. The sample carries 1.5 million to 2 million distinct CDR3 sequences, roughly 35% recorded once. What was sequenced was cord blood. Receptors were obtained from a newborn girl in good health.

This clonotype turned up a few times. This rearrangement joins TRBV7-9 to TRBJ1-2; D gene ambiguous. V was pared by 3 bases and J by 8 bases, with 16 bases between. The CDR3 runs to 14 residues. Germline V gives CDR1 SEHNR, CDR2 FQNEAQ (reference sequence). The CDR3 coding sequence is TGTGCCAGCAGCTTTAGGACCCGTAGGGAGGGCTACACCTTC. It yields the protein CASSFRTRREGYTF.

This clonotype was seen once. This chain joins TRBV4-2 and TRBJ1-2, with D possibly matching TRBD1 (5 bases). Trimming took off 0 bases at V and 2 bases at J, with 19 bases between the two ends. This CDR3 comprises 18 residues. In germline, CDR1 is LGHNA, CDR2 YNFKEQ. CDR3: CASSQEGDWGGTNYGYTF. For the CDR3, the DNA is TGTGCCAGCAGCCAAGAGGGCGATTGGGGGGGTACCAACTATGGCTACACCTTC.

V usage is TRBV28 and J usage is TRBJ1-5; perhaps TRBD1 as D (5 bases). V was shortened by 6 bases and J by 2 bases, with 20 bases between the two germline ends. Germline CDR1 is MDHEN and CDR2 is SYDVKM. The CDR3 length is 17 residues. Here the CDR3 reads CASRPSGGGSRNQPQHF. CDR3 DNA sequence: TGTGCCAGCAGACCTTCGGGGGGTGGGTCGCGCAATCAGCCCCAGCATTTT.

The chain joins TRBV11-2 to TRBJ2-1; TRBD1 matches at 9 bases. The last part of the DNA fits TRBJ2-7 better; the J call may be wrong. CDR3 length equals 15 residues. Germline CDR1 is SGHAT and CDR2 is FQNNGV. Written as DNA, the CDR3 is TGTGCCAGCCGCTCCGGACAGGGGAACTACTACGAGCAGTACTTC. It is translated as CASRSGQGNYYEQYF.

The DNA for the CDR3 is TGTGCCAGCAGCTTAACAGGGGGCGGGTATCAGCCCCAGCATTTT. It is translated as CASSLTGGGYQPQHF. The chain joins TRBV7-2 to TRBJ1-5; 9 bases match TRBD1. The V segment lost 2 bases and the J segment 5 bases; nucleotides outside the gene matches: 4. Germline assignment: CDR1 SGHTA and CDR2 FQGNSA. The CDR3 is made up of 15 amino acids.

This clonotype came up many times. The gene calls are TRBV20-1 and TRBJ2-3; weak D call: TRBD2 (5 bases). This CDR3 region has 14 residues. Trimming took 5 bases from V and 0 from J, leaving 12 bases between them. Per germline, CDR1 DFQATT and CDR2 SNEGSKA (reference sequence). CDR3 DNA: TGCAGTGCTCCGAGCGGATACAGCACAGATACGCAGTATTTT. Translating gives CSAPSGYSTDTQYF.

The chain links TRBV9 to TRBJ2-3; 12 positions agree with TRBD2. Germline-derived CDR1 and CDR2 are SGDLS and YYNGEE. The CDR3 is 20 residues long. V lost 2 bases, J lost 2 bases, and 15 bases stayed unmatched. The chain's CDR3 is CASSVYSSGRARPPTDTQYF. CDR3 in DNA: TGTGCCAGCAGCGTGTATTCTAGCGGGAGGGCCCGGCCCCCCACAGATACGCAGTATTTT.